This entry lists 24 T cell receptor beta chains sequenced from one sample in a study of T-cell reconstitution after alpha-beta-depleted transplantation in children. A TCRbeta library incorporating unique molecular identifiers was prepared. TCRdb processed the PCR reads anew with MiXCR; each CDR3 protein has one entry. In the table there are about 610,000 distinct CDR3 sequences, over 9.5% of which are singletons. Material: PBMCs from the stem cell graft donor, obtained from the stem cell graft. The receptors here all came from a human donor who donated a stem cell graft to a child with acute myeloid leukemia.

This rearrangement joins TRBV20-1 to TRBJ1-2; 8 bases match TRBD1. Per germline, CDR1 DFQATT and CDR2 SNEGSKA (reference sequence). The V and J ends lost 0 bases and 2 bases, in that order; junction bases with no gene match: 8. The CDR3 contains 16 residues. The CDR3 bases are TGCAGTGCTAGAGATCCTAAAGACAGGGGAAACTATGGCTACACCTTC. Amino acid sequence: CSARDPKDRGNYGYTF.

This clonotype was picked up many times. This sequence joins TRBV6-2 or TRBV6-3 and TRBJ1-1; 8 nucleotides agree with TRBD1. Trimming took 6 bases from V and 2 from J; bases not matched to a gene: 5. The CDR3 consists of 14 residues. Germline V CDR1 and CDR2: MNHEY, SVGEGT. For the CDR3, the DNA is TGTGCCAGCAGAACGACAGGGGTAAACACTGAAGCTTTCTTT. Translation: CASRTTGVNTEAFF.

This clonotype was recorded at least ten times. The chain is built from TRBV7-2 and TRBJ1-1, with D possibly matching TRBD1 (5 bases). V gave up 7 bases and J gave up 7 bases, with 16 bases separating them. The CDR3 totals 13 residues. Germline CDR1 and CDR2: SGHTA and FQGNSA. The DNA of the CDR3 is TGTGCCAGCAAAGACAGCCAGAAAGGTGAAGCTTTCTTT. Its translation is CASKDSQKGEAFF.

This clonotype has ten or more counts. V usage is TRBV5-1 and J usage is TRBJ1-1; maybe TRBD1 (6 bases). V was cut by 2 bases and J by 1 base, with 9 bases left in between. CDR3 length: 14 residues. Germline V gene lookup returns CDR1 SGHRS and CDR2 YFSETQ. The CDR3 spells CASSFRGANTEAFF. For the CDR3, the DNA is TGCGCCAGCAGCTTCAGGGGAGCGAACACTGAAGCTTTCTTT. The entire variable domain, with the rest obtained from reference TRBV5-1 and TRBJ1-1, is as follows: KAGVTQTPRYLIKTRGQQVTLSCSPISGHRSVSWYQQTPGQGLQFLFEYFSETQRNKGNFPGRFSGRQFSNSRSEMNVSTLELGDSALYLCASSFRGANTEAFFGQGTRLTVV.

This clonotype was counted many times. The chain combines TRBV4-2 with TRBJ1-2; no clear D. Trimming cost V 3 bases and J 3 bases, with 14 bases left between them. The germline gives CDR1 LGHNA, CDR2 YNFKEQ. The CDR3 totals 15 residues. The CDR3, as DNA: TGTGCCAGCAGCCAGGCTCGGACGGACTACTATGGCTACACCTTC. Translating it yields CASSQARTDYYGYTF.

This clonotype was counted between two and nine times. The chain links TRBV7-2 to TRBJ2-7; the D gene is possibly TRBD1 (6 bases). Germline-derived CDR1 and CDR2 are SGHTA and FQGNSA. This CDR3 comprises 15 residues. Trimming stripped 4 bases from V and 2 bases from J, with 15 bases between. The CDR3 region is CASSSADRGTYEQYF. CDR3 sequence (DNA): TGTGCCAGCAGCTCCGCGGACAGAGGAACCTACGAGCAGTACTTC.

V usage is TRBV10-3 and J usage is TRBJ2-7; D gene unclear. Germline V gene data show CDR1 as ENHRY and CDR2 as SYGVKD. The ends were cut back, 6 bases at V and 0 bases at J, with 9 bases in the middle. The CDR3 runs 13 residues. CDR3 residues: CAISQQPSYEQYF. The CDR3 bases are TGTGCCATCAGCCAGCAACCCTCCTACGAGCAGTACTTC.

This clonotype has ten or more counts. The genes are TRBV9 and TRBJ2-7; D is undetermined. The germline V gene has CDR1 SGDLS and CDR2 YYNGEE. Between the trimmed V and J ends, which lost 1 base and 5 bases, there was a span of 10 bases. This CDR3 spans 13 amino acids. The CDR3 protein is CASSVNVKDEQYF. In DNA, the CDR3 is TGTGCCAGCAGCGTAAATGTGAAGGACGAGCAGTACTTC.

J is TRBJ2-7 and V is TRBV7-9; maybe TRBD1 (5 bases). The CDR3 runs 13 residues. Germline-derived CDR1 and CDR2 are SEHNR and FQNEAQ (reference sequence). V was pared by 3 bases and J by 3 bases, with 9 bases between. The CDR3 region is CASSFGAFYEQYF. The CDR3 nucleotides read TGTGCCAGCAGCTTTGGGGCGTTCTACGAGCAGTACTTC. Complete variable domain (other parts from reference TRBV7-9 and TRBJ2-7): DTGVSQNPRHKITKRGQNVTFRCDPISEHNRLYWYRQTLGQGPEFLTYFQNEAQLEKSRLLSDRFSAERPKGSFSTLEIQRTEQGDSAMYLCASSFGAFYEQYFGPGTRLTVT.

The chain recombines TRBV12-3 or TRBV12-4 with TRBJ2-3; tentatively, D is TRBD2 (5 bases). Trimming removed 6 bases from V and 0 bases from J, with 16 bases in between. The CDR3 loop spans 16 amino acids. This CDR3 is CASRPPLGSSTDTQYF. DNA for the CDR3: TGTGCCAGCAGACCCCCACTAGGCTCTAGCACAGATACGCAGTATTTT.

This clonotype was counted many times. Written as DNA, the CDR3 is TGTGCCAGCAGAGTTGAGGGGGCGACTCGTGGTGGCTACACCTTC. Its translation: CASRVEGATRGGYTF. V gene TRBV12-3 or TRBV12-4 combines with J gene TRBJ1-2, with 7 positions matching TRBD1. The CDR3 is made up of 15 amino acids. V was clipped by 6 bases and J by 7 bases; unmatched bases: 14.

This clonotype was recorded at least ten times. The gene calls are TRBV12-3 or TRBV12-4 and TRBJ2-2; D possibly corresponds to TRBD1 (6 bases). The V end was cut by 6 bases, the J end by 4 bases, with 9 bases between. CDR3 length equals 13 residues. The CDR3 here is CASSQTGTGELFF. CDR3 sequence (DNA): TGTGCCAGCAGCCAGACAGGCACCGGGGAGCTGTTTTTT.

The rearrangement uses TRBV20-1 and TRBJ1-2; no definite D call. Germline CDR1 is DFQATT and CDR2 is SNEGSKA (reference sequence). The CDR3 runs to 15 residues. Trimming took 6 bases from V and 0 from J, leaving 17 bases between them. CDR3 residues: CSAPRPMGANYGYTF. CDR3 DNA sequence: TGCAGTGCCCCTAGACCTATGGGAGCTAACTATGGCTACACCTTC.

The J gene is TRBJ1-2, the V gene TRBV11-1; TRBD1 might be the D (5 bases). V dropped 3 bases and J dropped 8 bases, with 19 bases sitting between them. Germline V CDR1 and CDR2: SGHAT, FQDESV (reference sequence). The CDR3 length is 15 residues. The CDR3 DNA follows: TGTGCCAGCAGCTTGGGGCAGGGCCTATCGGAGGGCTACACCTTC. Translating it yields CASSLGQGLSEGYTF. Drawing the rest from reference TRBV11-1 and TRBJ1-2, the complete variable domain is EAEVAQSPRYKITEKSQAVAFWCDPISGHATLYWYRQILGQGPELLVQFQDESVVDDSQLPKDRFSAERLKGVDSTLKIQPAELGDSAMYLCASSLGQGLSEGYTFGSGTRLTVV.

There are a few counts of this clonotype. J is TRBJ2-7 and V is TRBV11-1, with TRBD2 as a possible D gene (5 bases). Germline V gives CDR1 SGHAT, CDR2 FQDESV (reference sequence). Trimming stripped 6 bases from V and 2 bases from J, with 17 bases between. The CDR3 covers 15 residues. CDR3 in amino acids: CASRTKDGIAYEQYF. The CDR3, as DNA: TGTGCCAGCAGAACTAAGGACGGGATCGCCTACGAGCAGTACTTC.

This clonotype was recorded at least ten times. This chain joins TRBV24-1 and TRBJ2-2; TRBD2 aligns across 13 bases. CDR1 and CDR2 (germline): KGHDR, SFDVKD. CDR3 size: 17 residues. The V segment lost 3 bases and the J segment 3 bases; nucleotides outside the gene matches: 3. For the CDR3, the DNA is TGTGCCACCAGTGATCCAGGACTAGCGGGAGACACCGGGGAGCTGTTTTTT. Translating gives CATSDPGLAGDTGELFF.

V usage is TRBV5-1 and J usage is TRBJ2-2; 7 bases map to TRBD2. This CDR3 has 15 amino acids. The V gene end was trimmed by 2 bases and the J gene end by 5 bases; junction bases not matched to a gene: 6. The germline gives CDR1 SGHRS, CDR2 YFSETQ. CDR3 amino acids: CASSFLTSSTGELFF. DNA for the CDR3: TGCGCCAGCAGCTTCTTGACTAGCAGTACCGGGGAGCTGTTTTTT.

This clonotype was recorded at least ten times. A junction end diverges from the germline sequence, so it may reflect a read error. The chain is built from TRBV11-3 and TRBJ2-5; 9 bases match TRBD2. The CDR3 consists of 14 residues. Germline V lookup: CDR1 SGHNT, CDR2 YENEEA. The CDR3 bases are TGTGCCAGCAGCATCCGAGAGGCTAGCGGGGCCCGGACCTTC. Protein sequence: CASSIREASGARTF.

This clonotype was counted only a few times. This chain uses TRBV10-3 with TRBJ2-7; 9 positions agree with TRBD1. This CDR3 is 13 amino acids long. The germline gives CDR1 ENHRY, CDR2 SYGVKD. The junction had 9 bases not matched to a gene; V was cut back by 8 bases and J by 7 bases. This CDR3 reads CAISDRGSLEQYF. CDR3 nucleotides: TGTGCCATCTCTGACAGGGGGTCGCTAGAGCAGTACTTC.

The chain couples TRBV5-4 to TRBJ2-7, with 13 bases aligning to TRBD2. The CDR3 runs to 17 residues. The V gene end was trimmed by 0 bases and the J gene end by 5 bases; junction bases not matched to a gene: 8. Germline loops: CDR1 SGHNT, CDR2 YYREEE (reference sequence). The CDR3 is CASSLGLGLAGAHEQYF. DNA for the CDR3: TGTGCCAGCAGCTTGGGCCTAGGACTAGCGGGAGCCCACGAGCAGTACTTC.

The rearrangement links TRBV30 to TRBJ2-7; D perhaps matches TRBD2 (5 bases). Deletions cut 7 bases from V and 2 bases from J, with 12 bases between. The length of the CDR3 is 12 residues. CDR1 and CDR2 (germline): GTSNPN, SVGIG (reference sequence). In DNA form, the CDR3 reads TGTGCCTTGGCTCGGCGGGCCTACGAGCAGTACTTC. It yields the protein CALARRAYEQYF.

This chain connects TRBV11-2 to TRBJ2-1; D might be TRBD1 (6 bases). The CDR3 is 13 amino acids. V dropped 5 bases and J dropped 7 bases, with 12 bases sitting between them. Germline loops: CDR1 SGHAT, CDR2 FQNNGV. This CDR3 is CASSPVTGNEQFF. CDR3 in DNA: TGTGCCAGCAGCCCTGTAACAGGGAATGAGCAGTTCTTC.

V usage is TRBV6-1 and J usage is TRBJ2-7; 9 bases align to TRBD1. V lost 4 bases and J lost 4; bases outside the gene matches: 8. The germline gives CDR1 MNHNS, CDR2 SASEGT. The CDR3 spans 15 residues. CDR3 residues: CASSGTGTGFYEQYF. In DNA, the CDR3 is TGTGCCAGCAGTGGTACCGGGACAGGGTTTTACGAGCAGTACTTC.

In this sample, this clonotype turned up a few times. An end of the junction does not agree with germline; a read error may underlie this. The chain carries TRBV20-1 and TRBJ2-6; D unresolved. The germline CDR1 and CDR2 sequences are DFQATT and SNEGSKA (reference sequence). This CDR3 spans 14 amino acids. CDR3 protein: CSARDTSGANVLTF. The CDR3 region has the DNA TGCAGTGCAAGAGACACATCTGGGGCCAACGTCCTGACTTTC.